Each of the 9 T cell receptor beta chains below was sequenced from the same sample in a study of blood T cells in healthy people across ages. PCR was performed a second time for about 7 to 12 cycles using a sample-barcoded 5' primer and a J-beta primer mix. TCRdb reprocessed the 5' RACE reads via MiXCR and lists one record per CDR3 protein. Here the sample spans around 1,000,000 distinct CDR3 sequences, roughly a quarter being singletons. These data also formed part of another study, on T cells of mothers and their children.

Material: blood. The receptors come from a girl aged 2 to 10 in good health.

Worth noting for this clonotype: The junction shows a germline mismatch at one end, possibly a read error. The chain joins TRBV28 to TRBJ2-5; no definite D call. Germline lookup yields CDR1 MDHEN and CDR2 SYDVKM. The CDR3 consists of 12 residues. The CDR3 reads CASSFPQETRYF. DNA for the CDR3: TGTGCCAGCAGTTTCCCGCAAGAGACCCGGTACTTC. Complete variable domain (other parts from reference TRBV28 and TRBJ2-5): DVKVTQSSRYLVKRTGEKVFLECVQDMDHENMFWYRQDPGLGLRLIYFSYDVKMKEKGDIPEGYSVSREKKERFSLILESASTNQTSMYLCASSFPQETRYFGPGTRLLVL.

There are a few counts of this clonotype. The chain is built from TRBV3-1 and TRBJ2-1; 7 positions match TRBD1. Looked up from germline, CDR1 is LGHDT and CDR2 is YNNKEL (reference sequence). This CDR3 region has 13 residues. Unmatched junction bases numbered 9, after V lost 2 bases and J lost 14 bases. This chain's CDR3 is CASSQLAGGEKFF. The CDR3 DNA reads as TGTGCCAGCAGCCAATTAGCAGGGGGTGAAAAGTTCTTC.

This clonotype was observed a few times. V is TRBV20-1 and J is TRBJ2-7, with unresolved D. The assigned J gene may be wrong: the sequence end matches TRBJ2-1 better. Germline V gene data show CDR1 as DFQATT and CDR2 as SNEGSKA (reference sequence). This CDR3 has 14 residues. The CDR3 is CSAPKDGPLNEQFF. In nucleotides, the CDR3 is TGCAGTGCCCCAAAGGACGGACCGCTCAATGAGCAGTTCTTC.

In its sample, this clonotype was seen a few times. V is TRBV9 and J is TRBJ1-4; a weak D match, TRBD1 (5 bases). This CDR3 has 17 residues. From germline, CDR1 is SGDLS and CDR2 YYNGEE. V dropped 0 bases and J dropped 5 bases, with 17 bases sitting between them. In DNA form, the CDR3 reads TGTGCCAGCAGCGTAGGTATTCGGGGGACTGTAAATGAAAAACTGTTTTTT. It is translated as CASSVGIRGTVNEKLFF. The complete variable domain, with remaining parts taken from reference TRBV9 and TRBJ1-4, reads DSGVTQTPKHLITATGQRVTLRCSPRSGDLSVYWYQQSLDQGLQFLIQYYNGEERAKGNILERFSAQQFPDLHSELNLSSLELGDSALYFCASSVGIRGTVNEKLFFGSGTQLSVL.

This clonotype was seen a handful of times. This chain connects TRBV6-5 to TRBJ2-3; the match to TRBD2 covers 8 bases. This CDR3 contains 16 residues. The trim removed 0 bases at V and 2 bases at J, leaving 4 bases unmatched. The germline gives CDR1 MNHEY, CDR2 SVGAGI. DNA for the CDR3: TGTGCCAGCAGTTACTCACTAGCGGAGATCACAGATACGCAGTATTTT. It translates to CASSYSLAEITDTQYF.

In its sample, this clonotype was seen a few times. V gene TRBV7-9 combines with J gene TRBJ2-7, with 10 nucleotides matching TRBD2. V gave up 6 bases and J gave up 3 bases; unmatched junction bases: 5. The CDR3 is 14 residues long. Germline V gene data show CDR1 as SEHNR and CDR2 as FQNEAQ (reference sequence). CDR3 sequence reads: CASRHLAGDYEQYF. The CDR3 DNA reads as TGTGCCAGCAGACATCTAGCGGGAGACTACGAGCAGTACTTC.

This clonotype was detected a few times. One end of the junction varies from germline; a read error may be responsible. The rearrangement links TRBV27 to TRBJ2-1, with 9 bases that match TRBD2. Germline V CDR1 and CDR2: MNHEY, SMNVEV (reference sequence). The CDR3 contains 18 residues. The CDR3 spells CASSPTQGSGSLWNEQFF. CDR3 sequence (DNA): TGTGCCAGCAGTCCAACCCAGGGTAGCGGGAGCCTCTGGAATGAGCAGTTTTTC.

This clonotype was seen only a few times. The genes are TRBV9 and TRBJ1-1; maybe TRBD1 (5 bases). Germline-derived CDR1 and CDR2 are SGDLS and YYNGEE. V was clipped by 3 bases and J by 5 bases, with 17 bases between them. The CDR3 spans 15 residues. The CDR3 sequence is CASSGGSLMGTEAFF. In DNA form, the CDR3 reads TGTGCCAGCAGCGGGGGGAGCCTCATGGGTACTGAAGCTTTCTTT.

This chain uses TRBV4-1 with TRBJ2-5, with a tentative D call TRBD2 (5 bases). The germline CDR1 and CDR2 sequences are MGHRA and YSYEKL. Trimming took off 0 bases at V and 2 bases at J, with 13 bases between the two ends. The length of the CDR3 is 16 residues. CDR3 bases: TGCGCCAGCAGCCAAGAAGAGCGGCCGTTTCAAGAGACCCAGTACTTC. This translates into CASSQEERPFQETQYF.